Listed here are 27 T cell receptor beta chains from one sample, sequenced in a study of T cell responses to AZD1222 COVID-19 vaccine. Using immunoSEQ multiplex PCR, the repertoire was profiled, and TCRdb retains in-frame clones only, with some absent. Found here are 150,000 or so clones, roughly 87% of them singletons; the top ten hold 5.1%. The sample in question was peripheral blood, obtained on day 0 of AZD1222 vaccination. These receptors came from an adult in good health.

This sequence joins TRBV4-3 and TRBJ2-1; tentatively, D is TRBD1 (6 bases). Germline loops: CDR1 LGHNA, CDR2 YSLEER. The V gene lost 4 bases and the J gene lost 7 bases, with 17 bases spanning the gap. This CDR3 has 15 residues. CDR3 sequence reads: CASSPPGQGINEQFF. The CDR3 DNA is TGCGCCAGCAGCCCCCCCGGGCAGGGGATAAATGAGCAGTTCTTC.

The V and J genes are TRBV28 and TRBJ2-1, with 8 bases lining up with TRBD2. After removal of 6 bases from V and 2 bases from J, the junction contained 6 bases not matched to a gene. The CDR3 loop spans 15 amino acids. Germline CDR1 is MDHEN and CDR2 is SYDVKM. The CDR3 DNA follows: TGTGCCAGCAGCCAAACTAGCGGAGCCTACAATGAGCAGTTCTTC. The encoded protein is CASSQTSGAYNEQFF. Supplemented by reference TRBV28 and TRBJ2-1, the full variable domain reads DVKVTQSSRYLVKRTGEKVFLECVQDMDHENMFWYRQDPGLGLRLIYFSYDVKMKEKGDIPEGYSVSREKKERFSLILESASTNQTSMYLCASSQTSGAYNEQFFGPGTRLTVL.

The chain has TRBV9 and TRBJ2-3, with 10 bases aligning to TRBD1. CDR1 and CDR2 from the germline V gene are SGDLS and YYNGEE. The J segment lost 4 bases and the V segment lost 3 bases, leaving 8 bases of the junction unmatched. This CDR3 has 16 amino acids. In nucleotides, the CDR3 is TGTGCCAGCAGCGCGGGACAGGGGAGGGACCCAGATACGCAGTATTTT. Its protein product is CASSAGQGRDPDTQYF. The whole variable domain, remainder taken from reference TRBV9 and TRBJ2-3, is DSGVTQTPKHLITATGQRVTLRCSPRSGDLSVYWYQQSLDQGLQFLIQYYNGEERAKGNILERFSAQQFPDLHSELNLSSLELGDSALYFCASSAGQGRDPDTQYFGPGTRLTVL.

The chain recombines TRBV6-5 with TRBJ1-6, with TRBD1 matching 10 bases. J was trimmed by 13 bases and V by 7 bases; bases with no gene match: 7. CDR1 and CDR2 from the germline V gene are MNHEY and SVGAGI. The CDR3 is made up of 13 amino acids. CDR3 residues: CASIQGQGRPLHF. CDR3 sequence (DNA): TGTGCCAGCATTCAGGGACAGGGGCGGCCCCTCCACTTT.

This rearrangement joins TRBV14 to TRBJ1-2; D gene ambiguous. Looked up from germline, CDR1 is SGHDN and CDR2 is FVKESK. Trimming cost V 1 base and J 4 bases, with 7 bases left between them. This CDR3 contains 13 residues. The CDR3 region is CASSQGPLYGYTF. CDR3 sequence (DNA): TGTGCCAGCAGCCAAGGCCCGCTCTATGGCTACACCTTC.

The V gene is TRBV4-2, the J gene TRBJ2-2; maybe TRBD1 (5 bases). The ends were cut back, 3 bases at V and 0 bases at J, with 14 bases in the middle. The V gene's germline CDR1 is LGHNA and CDR2 YNFKEQ. The CDR3 is made up of 17 amino acids. The CDR3 protein is CASSQVTGNTNTGELFF. The CDR3 DNA reads TGTGCCAGCAGCCAGGTTACAGGAAACACGAACACCGGGGAGCTGTTTTTT.

This chain connects TRBV6-2 or TRBV6-3 to TRBJ1-5; no clear D gene. V gave up 5 bases and J gave up 1 base, with 12 bases separating them. CDR1 and CDR2 from the germline V gene are MNHEY and SVGEGT. The CDR3 has 15 residues. The CDR3 bases are TGTGCCAGCAGTCGCAGTGAGGTGAGCAATCAGCCCCAGCATTTT. This sequence encodes CASSRSEVSNQPQHF.

The genes are TRBV7-8 and TRBJ1-6; D gene unclear. This CDR3 region has 19 residues. CDR1 and CDR2 (germline): SGHVS, FQNEAQ. Trimming left V 2 bases short and J 0 bases short, with 17 bases between. CDR3 sequence (DNA): TGTGCCAGCAGCTTAAGTACACCTGAAAGGAGCTCCTATAATTCACCCCTCCACTTT. This encodes CASSLSTPERSSYNSPLHF. Variable domain in full (rest from reference TRBV7-8 and TRBJ1-6): GAGVSQSPRYKVAKRGQDVALRCDPISGHVSLFWYQQALGQGPEFLTYFQNEAQLDKSGLPSDRFFAERPEGSVSTLKIQRTQQEDSAVYLCASSLSTPERSSYNSPLHFGNGTRLTVT.

This chain uses TRBV24-1 with TRBJ1-4; 7 bases are shared with TRBD1. From germline, CDR1 is KGHDR and CDR2 SFDVKD. The CDR3 loop spans 15 amino acids. V lost 6 bases and J lost 2; bases outside the gene matches: 5. The CDR3 here is CATSSGGETNEKLFF. The CDR3 nucleotides read TGTGCCACCAGTTCAGGGGGAGAGACTAATGAAAAACTGTTTTTT.

The J gene is TRBJ2-1, the V gene TRBV10-1; 14 bases are a match to TRBD2. V lost 3 bases and J lost 5; bases outside the gene matches: 6. This CDR3 has 17 residues. Germline CDR1 WNHNN, CDR2 SYGVQD (reference sequence). Written as DNA, the CDR3 is TGCGCCAGCAGTGACCTAGGGACTAGCGGGGGACACAATGAGCAGTTCTTC. Its translation is CASSDLGTSGGHNEQFF.

The genes are TRBV29-1 and TRBJ1-2, with D uncertain. Looked up from germline, CDR1 is SQVTM and CDR2 is ANQGSEA. V was clipped by 2 bases and J by 0 bases, with 10 bases between them. CDR3 length: 14 amino acids. The chain's CDR3 is CSVELFESNYGYTF. DNA for the CDR3: TGCAGCGTTGAACTATTTGAGTCTAACTATGGCTACACCTTC.

The CDR3 region is CASRTDHDGYTF. Here the CDR3 DNA reads TGTGCCAGCCGGACAGATCACGATGGCTACACCTTC. The genes are TRBV2 and TRBJ1-2, with a weak D call TRBD1 (6 bases). V lost 8 bases, J lost 6 bases, and 13 bases lay in between. The V gene's germline CDR1 is SNHLY and CDR2 FYNNEI. CDR3 size: 12 residues.

The gene calls are TRBV3-1 (or the pseudogene TRBV3-2) and TRBJ2-3, with a tentative D call TRBD1 (7 bases). The V end was cut by 6 bases, the J end by 1 base, with 11 bases between. This CDR3 has 14 residues. Germline V gene sequence: CDR1 LGHDT, CDR2 YNNKEL (reference sequence). CDR3 sequence (DNA): TGTGCCAGCAGACGCAGGGGGGGCACAGATACGCAGTATTTT. The encoded protein is CASRRRGGTDTQYF.

This chain uses TRBV6-1 with TRBJ1-4; D remains unclear. The ends were cut back, 2 bases at V and 5 bases at J, with 9 bases in the middle. Germline V gene sequence: CDR1 MNHNS, CDR2 SASEGT. The length of the CDR3 is 14 residues. The CDR3 here is CASSEIALNEKLFF. CDR3 DNA sequence: TGTGCCAGCAGTGAAATCGCCCTCAATGAAAAACTGTTTTTT.

The chain has TRBV7-8 and TRBJ2-1, with D unresolved. This CDR3 has 13 amino acids. Germline CDR1 SGHVS, CDR2 FQNEAQ. The V end lost 1 base, the J end lost 6 bases, and 7 bases lay between the germline ends. The CDR3 loop is CASSLGRSNEQFF. The CDR3 region has the DNA TGTGCCAGCAGCTTAGGTCGTAGCAATGAGCAGTTCTTC.

This clone is medium-sized within its sample. J is TRBJ2-2 and V is TRBV6-5, with 7 bases aligning to TRBD2. The trim removed 7 bases at V and 3 bases at J, leaving 5 bases unmatched. The germline CDR1 and CDR2 sequences are MNHEY and SVGAGI. The CDR3 consists of 14 residues. As DNA, the CDR3 is TGTGCCAGCAACGGGCTAGCGGACACCGGGGAGCTGTTTTTT. It codes for CASNGLADTGELFF.

The chain uses TRBV28 and TRBJ1-5; 8 bases agree with TRBD1. J gave up 16 bases and V 4 bases, and 9 bases lay outside the gene matches. CDR3 length: 12 residues. Germline CDR1 and CDR2: MDHEN and SYDVKM. The CDR3 protein is CASSSDRALRHF. The CDR3 DNA reads as TGTGCCAGCAGTTCGGACAGGGCACTGAGACATTTT.

The CDR3 spells CASSGGLWGDEQYF. The CDR3 DNA follows: TGTGCCAGCTCAGGCGGACTATGGGGTGACGAGCAGTACTTC. V usage is TRBV18 and J usage is TRBJ2-7; D is perhaps TRBD2 (6 bases). The germline V gene has CDR1 KGHSH and CDR2 LQKENI. Trimming pared 5 bases from V and 5 bases from J, leaving 16 bases between. This CDR3 is 14 amino acids long.

J is TRBJ2-7 and V is TRBV11-3, with D hard to call. The germline CDR1 and CDR2 sequences are SGHNT and YENEEA. The ends were cut back, 3 bases at V and 6 bases at J, with 12 bases in the middle. CDR3 length: 13 amino acids. Here the CDR3 DNA reads TGTGCCAGCAGCTTCGTTCCTACGGGCGAGCAGTACTTC. Its protein is CASSFVPTGEQYF. The entire variable domain, with the rest obtained from reference TRBV11-3 and TRBJ2-7, is as follows: EAGVVQSPRYKIIEKKQPVAFWCNPISGHNTLYWYLQNLGQGPELLIRYENEEAVDDSQLPKDRFSAERLKGVDSTLKIQPAELGDSAVYLCASSFVPTGEQYFGPGTRLTVT.

V and J are TRBV7-2 and TRBJ1-2; D not certain. This CDR3 has 14 amino acids. Germline V gives CDR1 SGHTA, CDR2 FQGNSA. V lost 5 bases, J lost 6 bases, and 16 bases lay in between. CDR3 region: CASSQPTPRHGYTF. The DNA for the CDR3 is TGTGCCAGCAGCCAACCGACCCCTCGCCATGGCTACACCTTC.

This clone was picked up one time. The J gene is TRBJ1-2, the V gene TRBV28; the match to TRBD1 covers 7 bases. Germline assignment: CDR1 MDHEN and CDR2 SYDVKM. The CDR3 totals 14 residues. With 3 bases clipped from V and 7 bases from J, the junction kept 8 bases outside the gene matches. The DNA for the CDR3 is TGTGCCAGCAGTTTCTCAGGGGGGTCCCGTGGCTACACCTTC. It translates to CASSFSGGSRGYTF.

This sequence joins TRBV5-5 and TRBJ1-2, with TRBD1 matching over 7 bases. The CDR3 extends over 15 amino acids. Germline assignment: CDR1 SGHKS and CDR2 YYEKEE (reference sequence). V gave up 4 bases and J gave up 3 bases; unmatched junction bases: 9. The CDR3 nucleotides read TGTGCCAGCAGCGTACAGGGGATGTACGACTATGGCTACACCTTC. Translation gives CASSVQGMYDYGYTF.

The rearrangement uses TRBV7-8 and TRBJ2-1; 7 nucleotides line up with TRBD2. The CDR3 spans 16 residues. V was pared by 1 base and J by 9 bases, with 12 bases of the junction left unmatched. Per germline, CDR1 SGHVS and CDR2 FQNEAQ. Written as DNA, the CDR3 is TGTGCCAGCAGCTTAGTCAGCAGCGGGGTTGGTGGTGAGCAGTTCTTC. Its translation is CASSLVSSGVGGEQFF.

This clone was recorded only once. The chain employs TRBV7-3 and TRBJ2-2, with D maybe TRBD2 (5 bases). This CDR3 spans 21 amino acids. The ends were cut back, 3 bases at V and 5 bases at J, with 31 bases in the middle. Germline-derived CDR1 and CDR2 are SGHTA and FQGTGA. CDR3 amino acids: CASSLLSAGQPRESRTGELFF. The CDR3 nucleotides read TGTGCCAGCAGCTTGCTCAGCGCCGGGCAGCCGAGGGAGTCGCGTACCGGGGAGCTGTTTTTT.

This sequence joins TRBV4-1 and TRBJ1-4; no definite D call. The CDR3 runs to 16 residues. Trimming stripped 1 base from V and 7 bases from J, with 16 bases between. CDR1 is MGHRA, CDR2 YSYEKL, per germline. Here the CDR3 reads CASSQGRAVSTEKLFF. The CDR3 coding sequence is TGCGCCAGCAGCCAAGGAAGGGCAGTCTCAACTGAAAAACTGTTTTTT.

The chain combines TRBV5-4 with TRBJ1-2, with D possibly matching TRBD1 (5 bases). With 4 bases removed from V and 6 bases from J, the gap between germline ends came to 16 bases. CDR1 SGHNT and CDR2 YYREEE come from the germline V gene (reference sequence). CDR3 size: 14 residues. This CDR3 reads CASSPPDTVNGYTF. As DNA, the CDR3 is TGTGCCAGCAGCCCCCCGGACACTGTAAATGGCTACACCTTC.

The rearrangement joins TRBV27 to TRBJ2-4; D remains unclear. With 2 bases removed from V and 0 bases from J, the gap between germline ends came to 14 bases. The germline CDR1 and CDR2 sequences are MNHEY and SMNVEV (reference sequence). The CDR3 has 17 residues. The CDR3 loop is CASSLKSLFLAKNIQYF. CDR3 sequence (DNA): TGTGCCAGCAGTTTAAAATCCCTCTTTTTAGCCAAAAACATTCAGTACTTC.